These T cell receptor beta chains were read from a single sample in a study of blood T cells in healthy people across ages. TCRdb used MiXCR to reprocess the 5' RACE reads, holding one entry per CDR3 protein. Among about 900,000 distinct CDR3 sequences listed, about 44% were seen once. Input material: blood. The origin of the receptors is a young man in good health. The CDR3 runs from the conserved cysteine through the conserved F or W. The order of the fields is D gene, V gene, clone size, J gene, CDR3 protein, CDR3 DNA. The D gene is left open where the match is weak. Rows give clone size only sometimes, using once, few, many, or a class for an expanded clone.

d_gene: -; v_gene: TRBV6-2/TRBV6-3; abundance: -; j_gene: TRBJ2-7; CDR3aa: CAGSHNNEQYF; CDR3nt: TGTGCCGGCAGCCATAACAATGAGCAGTACTTC
d_gene: -; v_gene: TRBV21-1; abundance: -; j_gene: TRBJ2-3; CDR3aa: CASSKEDREVDTQYF; CDR3nt: TGTGCCAGCAGCAAAGAGGACAGGGAGGTAGATACGCAGTATTTT
d_gene: -; v_gene: TRBV14; abundance: -; j_gene: TRBJ2-1; CDR3aa: CASSHTDSTYNEQFF; CDR3nt: TGTGCCAGCAGCCATACAGACAGCACCTACAATGAGCAGTTCTTC
d_gene: -; v_gene: TRBV4-1; abundance: -; j_gene: TRBJ2-3; CDR3aa: CASSQVSPITDTQYF; CDR3nt: TGCGCCAGCAGCCAAGTTAGCCCTATCACAGATACGCAGTATTTT
d_gene: -; v_gene: TRBV7-9; abundance: once; j_gene: TRBJ2-1; CDR3aa: CASRRTVETQFF; CDR3nt: TGTGCCAGCAGGAGGACAGTAGAGACCCAGTTCTTC
d_gene: -; v_gene: TRBV5-1; abundance: -; j_gene: TRBJ1-4; CDR3aa: CASSLDGRLNEKLFF; CDR3nt: TGCGCCAGCAGCTTGGATGGGAGATTGAATGAAAAACTGTTTTTT
d_gene: TRBD1; v_gene: TRBV4-1; abundance: -; j_gene: TRBJ1-5; CDR3aa: CASSADRGLQPQHF; CDR3nt: TGCGCCAGCAGCGCGGACAGGGGGCTTCAGCCCCAGCATTTT
d_gene: -; v_gene: TRBV3-1; abundance: few; j_gene: TRBJ1-2; CDR3aa: CASSQDPTNYGYTF; CDR3nt: TGTGCCAGCAGCCAAGATCCCACTAACTATGGCTACACCTTC
d_gene: -; v_gene: TRBV29-1; abundance: -; j_gene: TRBJ2-7; CDR3aa: CSVEGRTASSYEQYF; CDR3nt: TGCAGCGTTGAAGGCCGGACAGCAAGCTCCTACGAGCAGTACTTC
d_gene: TRBD1; v_gene: TRBV12-3/TRBV12-4; abundance: -; j_gene: TRBJ2-3; CDR3aa: CAIQMRAGQGTDTQYF; CDR3nt: TGTGCCATCCAGATGAGAGCGGGACAGGGAACAGATACGCAGTATTTT
d_gene: -; v_gene: TRBV29-1; abundance: -; j_gene: TRBJ2-7; CDR3aa: CSVGSQAYEQYF; CDR3nt: TGCAGCGTTGGTAGTCAGGCCTACGAGCAGTACTTC
d_gene: -; v_gene: TRBV18; abundance: few; j_gene: TRBJ1-5; CDR3aa: CASSPGANGNQPQHF; CDR3nt: TGTGCCAGCTCACCGGGAGCAAACGGCAATCAGCCCCAGCATTTT
d_gene: TRBD2; v_gene: TRBV7-8; abundance: -; j_gene: TRBJ2-7; CDR3aa: CASSSGWGLAVSYEQYF; CDR3nt: TGTGCCAGCAGCTCAGGATGGGGACTAGCGGTATCCTACGAGCAGTACTTC
d_gene: TRBD1; v_gene: TRBV3-1; abundance: -; j_gene: TRBJ2-4; CDR3aa: CASSQGQGTGGINIQYF; CDR3nt: TGTGCCAGCAGCCAAGGACAGGGGACTGGAGGAATAAACATTCAGTACTTC
d_gene: -; v_gene: TRBV6-1; abundance: -; j_gene: TRBJ2-7; CDR3aa: CASSEVGTSYEQYF; CDR3nt: TGTGCCAGCAGTGAAGTCGGCACCTCCTACGAGCAGTACTTC
d_gene: -; v_gene: TRBV5-8; abundance: many; j_gene: TRBJ2-2; CDR3aa: CASSLVQGAGTGELFF; CDR3nt: TGTGCCAGCAGCTTGGTTCAAGGGGCAGGTACCGGGGAGCTGTTTTTT
d_gene: -; v_gene: TRBV6-2/TRBV6-3; abundance: -; j_gene: TRBJ2-6; CDR3aa: CASGQPSGANVLTF; CDR3nt: TGTGCCAGCGGACAGCCCTCTGGGGCCAACGTCCTGACTTTC
d_gene: -; v_gene: TRBV20-1; abundance: few; j_gene: TRBJ1-5; CDR3aa: CSARGQGFSNQPQHF; CDR3nt: TGCAGTGCTAGAGGCCAAGGTTTTAGCAATCAGCCCCAGCATTTT
d_gene: -; v_gene: TRBV29-1; abundance: -; j_gene: TRBJ2-5; CDR3aa: CSVRDTQQETQYF; CDR3nt: TGCAGCGTCCGGGACACGCAACAAGAGACCCAGTACTTC
d_gene: -; v_gene: TRBV20-1; abundance: -; j_gene: TRBJ1-1; CDR3aa: CSAPRTGPRKALMNTEAFF; CDR3nt: TGCAGTGCCCCCCGGACCGGGCCTAGGAAGGCCCTAATGAACACTGAAGCTTTCTTT
d_gene: -; v_gene: TRBV12-3/TRBV12-4; abundance: few; j_gene: TRBJ1-2; CDR3aa: CASSLEGVANYGYTF; CDR3nt: TGTGCCAGCAGTTTAGAGGGGGTAGCTAACTATGGCTACACCTTC
d_gene: -; v_gene: TRBV20-1; abundance: -; j_gene: TRBJ2-7; CDR3aa: CSASRALSYEQYF; CDR3nt: TGCAGTGCTAGCCGAGCGCTCTCCTACGAGCAGTACTTC
d_gene: TRBD1; v_gene: TRBV12-3/TRBV12-4; abundance: -; j_gene: TRBJ1-6; CDR3aa: CASSTTGQGMNSPLHF; CDR3nt: TGTGCCAGCAGTACCACTGGACAGGGGATGAATTCACCCCTCCACTTT
d_gene: TRBD1; v_gene: TRBV27; abundance: few; j_gene: TRBJ1-6; CDR3aa: CASSLSQGAGSPLHF; CDR3nt: TGTGCCAGCAGTTTATCCCAGGGGGCTGGGTCACCCCTCCACTTT
d_gene: TRBD1; v_gene: TRBV5-6; abundance: -; j_gene: TRBJ2-3; CDR3aa: CASSWVATGGTDTQYF; CDR3nt: TGTGCCAGCAGCTGGGTGGCAACAGGGGGCACAGATACGCAGTATTTT
d_gene: -; v_gene: TRBV7-2; abundance: -; j_gene: TRBJ2-4; CDR3aa: CASSDFRDGGKNIQYF; CDR3nt: TGTGCCAGCAGCGACTTCCGGGACGGGGGCAAAAACATTCAGTACTTC
d_gene: -; v_gene: TRBV12-3/TRBV12-4; abundance: -; j_gene: TRBJ2-2; CDR3aa: CASSLARVTIVGTGELFF; CDR3nt: TGTGCCAGCAGTTTAGCCAGGGTGACAATTGTAGGCACCGGGGAGCTGTTTTTT
d_gene: -; v_gene: TRBV3-1; abundance: few; j_gene: TRBJ1-5; CDR3aa: CASSKGTSNQPQHF; CDR3nt: TGTGCCAGCAGCAAAGGGACTAGCAATCAGCCCCAGCATTTT
d_gene: -; v_gene: TRBV6-1; abundance: -; j_gene: TRBJ2-1; CDR3aa: CASSARDTSSNEQFF; CDR3nt: TGTGCCAGCAGTGCCCGGGACACCTCAAGTAATGAGCAGTTCTTC
d_gene: -; v_gene: TRBV4-1; abundance: -; j_gene: TRBJ1-5; CDR3aa: CASSQHPNQPQHF; CDR3nt: TGCGCCAGCAGCCAGCACCCAAATCAGCCCCAGCATTTT
d_gene: -; v_gene: TRBV12-3/TRBV12-4; abundance: few; j_gene: TRBJ2-7; CDR3aa: CASSTRDGAYEQYF; CDR3nt: TGTGCCAGCAGTACCCGGGACGGAGCCTACGAGCAGTACTTC
d_gene: -; v_gene: TRBV7-9; abundance: -; j_gene: TRBJ2-5; CDR3aa: CASTRLRAGAKGEETQYF; CDR3nt: TGTGCCAGCACGAGACTCAGGGCGGGGGCAAAAGGGGAGGAGACCCAGTACTTC
d_gene: TRBD2; v_gene: TRBV6-2/TRBV6-3; abundance: few; j_gene: TRBJ2-3; CDR3aa: CASSLLAGVSTDTQYF; CDR3nt: TGTGCCAGCAGTCTCCTAGCGGGGGTTAGCACAGATACGCAGTATTTT
d_gene: -; v_gene: TRBV5-1; abundance: -; j_gene: TRBJ2-7; CDR3aa: CASSLGLPGPRVGQYF; CDR3nt: TGCGCCAGCAGCTTGGGCCTGCCGGGACCTAGGGTGGGGCAGTACTTC
d_gene: TRBD1; v_gene: TRBV18; abundance: -; j_gene: TRBJ2-3; CDR3aa: CASSPPGTGTDTQYF; CDR3nt: TGTGCCAGCTCACCACCGGGGACAGGCACAGATACGCAGTATTTT
d_gene: -; v_gene: TRBV29-1; abundance: -; j_gene: TRBJ2-7; CDR3aa: CSVETAESYEQYF; CDR3nt: TGCAGCGTTGAAACCGCAGAGTCCTACGAGCAGTACTTC
d_gene: TRBD2; v_gene: TRBV12-3/TRBV12-4; abundance: -; j_gene: TRBJ2-7; CDR3aa: CATILEAGGPYNEQYF; CDR3nt: TGTGCCACCATATTGGAGGCGGGGGGCCCCTACAATGAGCAGTACTTC
d_gene: -; v_gene: TRBV6-5; abundance: -; j_gene: TRBJ2-7; CDR3aa: CASSSLLDGGMLYEQYF; CDR3nt: TGTGCCAGCAGTTCACTCTTGGACGGAGGGATGCTTTACGAGCAGTACTTC
d_gene: TRBD1; v_gene: TRBV6-1; abundance: -; j_gene: TRBJ2-1; CDR3aa: CASRERGQSSYNEQFF; CDR3nt: TGTGCCAGCAGGGAAAGGGGACAGAGCTCCTACAATGAGCAGTTCTTC
d_gene: TRBD1; v_gene: TRBV5-1; abundance: -; j_gene: TRBJ1-4; CDR3aa: CASSLGDRGEKLFF; CDR3nt: TGCGCCAGTAGCTTGGGGGACAGGGGCGAAAAACTGTTTTTT
d_gene: -; v_gene: TRBV5-1; abundance: once; j_gene: TRBJ1-4; CDR3aa: CASSLRGLGGGTNEKLFF; CDR3nt: TGCGCCAGCTCCCTTCGGGGGCTAGGAGGTGGAACTAATGAAAAACTGTTTTTT
d_gene: TRBD1; v_gene: TRBV7-3; abundance: -; j_gene: TRBJ2-7; CDR3aa: CASSTGQGLDEQYF; CDR3nt: TGTGCCAGCAGCACGGGACAGGGTCTCGACGAGCAGTACTTC
d_gene: -; v_gene: TRBV6-1; abundance: -; j_gene: TRBJ1-1; CDR3aa: CACRENTEAFF; CDR3nt: TGTGCCTGCAGGGAAAACACTGAAGCTTTCTTT
d_gene: -; v_gene: TRBV7-9; abundance: once; j_gene: TRBJ1-1; CDR3aa: CASSLAGTGMNTEAFF; CDR3nt: TGTGCCAGCAGCTTAGCAGGGACTGGGATGAACACTGAAGCTTTCTTT
d_gene: -; v_gene: TRBV7-9; abundance: many; j_gene: TRBJ1-6; CDR3aa: CASSTHDLEGANSPLHF; CDR3nt: TGTGCCAGCAGCACACACGACCTTGAGGGAGCCAATTCACCCCTCCACTTT
d_gene: -; v_gene: TRBV6-2/TRBV6-3; abundance: -; j_gene: TRBJ2-1; CDR3aa: CASSLAAPNEQFF; CDR3nt: TGTGCCAGCAGTTTAGCGGCCCCAAATGAGCAGTTCTTC
d_gene: TRBD2; v_gene: TRBV15; abundance: few; j_gene: TRBJ2-7; CDR3aa: CATRGGYEQYF; CDR3nt: TGTGCCACCAGGGGAGGGTACGAGCAGTACTTC
d_gene: -; v_gene: TRBV18; abundance: few; j_gene: TRBJ2-1; CDR3aa: CASSPVVSAYGEQFF; CDR3nt: TGTGCCAGCTCACCGGTAGTATCGGCCTATGGTGAGCAGTTCTTC
d_gene: -; v_gene: TRBV30; abundance: -; j_gene: TRBJ1-5; CDR3aa: CAWSVGRRPQHF; CDR3nt: TGTGCCTGGAGTGTAGGTCGTAGGCCCCAGCATTTT
d_gene: -; v_gene: TRBV20-1; abundance: -; j_gene: TRBJ2-5; CDR3aa: CSARVVVYQETQYF; CDR3nt: TGCAGTGCTAGAGTGGTAGTGTACCAAGAGACCCAGTACTTC
d_gene: -; v_gene: TRBV4-3; abundance: -; j_gene: TRBJ1-2; CDR3aa: CASSQDRDGNYGYTF; CDR3nt: TGCGCCAGCAGCCAAGATAGAGACGGGAACTATGGCTACACCTTC